This T cell receptor beta chain was identified during a study of blood T cell repertoires in COVID-19. This CDR3 is built from 21 residues. Profiled with immunoSEQ multiplex PCR; TCRdb holds only in-frame clones, not every one. The sample has about 81,000 clones; 70% to 90% are singletons. This TCR derives from an older man with active or convalescent COVID-19. Sequencing was done on a sample of peripheral blood. The chain links TRBV21-1 to TRBJ1-3; the table names TRBD1, a call not compared with the DNA. TRBV21-1 is annotated as a pseudogene. CDR3 loop: CASSQLIPAHPGTDSGNTIYF. CDR3 in DNA: TGTGCCAGCAGCCAGTTAATCCCAGCACACCCAGGGACAGACTCTGGAAACACCATATATTTT.